The 24 T cell receptor beta chains below come from one sample, sequenced in a study of shared clonotypes between healthy human individuals. Terminally differentiated effector memory CD45RA+ cells were left out of the naive CD8 fraction, which was CD45RO-negative and positively selected for CCR7. Repertoires were generated with immunoSEQ multiplex PCR, while TCRdb's copy carries only in-frame clones and drops some. Among 1.5 million to 2.5 million clones listed, over 85% were seen once. Sequenced material: naive CD8+ T cells sorted from blood. The receptors here all came from a man between 18 and 29 years old in good health.

As regards this clone: This sample includes further DNA sequences coding for the same CDR3. This chain links TRBV27 with TRBJ2-1; a weak D match, TRBD2 (6 bases). Germline values: CDR1 MNHEY, CDR2 SMNVEV (reference sequence). This CDR3 contains 14 residues. V was pared by 6 bases and J by 0 bases, with 9 bases between. DNA of the CDR3: TGTGCCAGCAGCCTCGGGAGCTCCTACAATGAGCAGTTCTTC. As protein: CASSLGSSYNEQFF.

A note on this clone: The sample contains more than one DNA sequence encoding this CDR3. For the CDR3, the DNA is TGTGCCAGCAGCTTGGTAGAGGATAACTATGGCTACACCTTC. It translates to CASSLVEDNYGYTF. The rearrangement joins TRBV5-6 to TRBJ1-2; no clear D. CDR1 is SGHDT, CDR2 YYEEEE, per germline. The germline V and J ends were trimmed by 0 bases and 1 base, with 7 bases remaining between them. This CDR3 spans 14 amino acids.

The DNA of the CDR3 is TGTGCCAGCAGTTTAGGGTTGGAGCAGTACTTC. It yields the protein CASSLGLEQYF. The chain couples TRBV28 to TRBJ2-7; D call uncertain. This CDR3 region has 11 residues. The germline V and J ends were trimmed by 2 bases and 7 bases, with 6 bases remaining between them. Germline V gives CDR1 MDHEN, CDR2 SYDVKM.

The rearrangement uses TRBV7-2 and TRBJ2-7; D is perhaps TRBD1 or TRBD2 (6 bases each). V was trimmed by 0 bases and J by 2 bases, leaving 17 bases between them. This CDR3 has 17 residues. Germline CDR1 is SGHTA and CDR2 is FQGNSA. The CDR3 bases are TGTGCCAGCAGCTTAGCTGGGGGGCAGGTAAGCCCCTACGAGCAGTACTTC. Its protein is CASSLAGGQVSPYEQYF.

The chain couples TRBV27 to TRBJ2-7; D may be TRBD1 or TRBD2 (5 bases each). This CDR3 region has 15 residues. V lost 4 bases to trimming and J lost 0 bases, with 13 bases between them. Germline V gene data show CDR1 as MNHEY and CDR2 as SMNVEV (reference sequence). CDR3 residues: CASSYQGPSSYEQYF. Here the CDR3 DNA reads TGTGCCAGCAGTTATCAGGGACCCTCCTCCTACGAGCAGTACTTC.

The chain joins TRBV5-1 to TRBJ2-3, with TRBD2 matching over 12 bases. V lost 0 bases, J lost 5 bases, and 7 bases stayed unmatched. CDR1 is SGHRS and CDR2 is YFSETQ in the germline V gene. The CDR3 has 17 amino acids. The chain's CDR3 is CASSLVPLAGGVDTQYF. In DNA form, the CDR3 reads TGCGCCAGCAGCTTGGTCCCACTAGCGGGAGGCGTAGATACGCAGTATTTT.

The rearrangement links TRBV10-3 to TRBJ2-7, with 7 nucleotides matching TRBD1. V gave up 10 bases and J gave up 0 bases; unmatched junction bases: 12. This CDR3 contains 15 residues. Germline values: CDR1 ENHRY, CDR2 SYGVKD. Here the CDR3 DNA reads TGTGCCAGCAGGGGGTTACAGGAGAACTCCTACGAGCAGTACTTC. Translated, it gives CASRGLQENSYEQYF.

This rearrangement joins TRBV7-2 to TRBJ2-7, with D possibly matching TRBD1 (6 bases). The CDR3 covers 16 residues. The V gene lost 5 bases and the J gene lost 3 bases, with 20 bases spanning the gap. Germline V gene data show CDR1 as SGHTA and CDR2 as FQGNSA. The CDR3 protein is CASSPPRGHRIYEQYF. CDR3 bases: TGTGCCAGCAGCCCTCCCCGGGGACATAGAATCTACGAGCAGTACTTC.

V and J are TRBV29-1 and TRBJ1-1, with D maybe TRBD1 (5 bases). Looked up from germline, CDR1 is SQVTM and CDR2 is ANQGSEA. V was trimmed by 7 bases and J by 5 bases, leaving 20 bases between them. CDR3 length equals 14 residues. Here the CDR3 reads CSDMGMGEGTEAFF. The CDR3 nucleotides are TGCAGCGATATGGGGATGGGGGAAGGTACTGAAGCTTTCTTT. The entire variable domain, with the rest obtained from reference TRBV29-1 and TRBJ1-1, is as follows: SAVISQKPSRDICQRGTSLTIQCQVDSQVTMMFWYRQQPGQSLTLIATANQGSEATYESGFVIDKFPISRPNLTFSTLTVSNMSPEDSSIYLCSDMGMGEGTEAFFGQGTRLTVV.

The rearrangement uses TRBV6-1 and TRBJ2-3; D remains ambiguous. V was clipped by 8 bases and J by 5 bases, with 5 bases between them. Germline V gives CDR1 MNHNS, CDR2 SASEGT. The CDR3 has 10 amino acids. The CDR3 region is CASHLDTQYF. In DNA, the CDR3 is TGTGCCAGCCACCTAGATACGCAGTATTTT.

This rearrangement joins TRBV4-1 to TRBJ2-7, with 8 bases fitting TRBD1. The CDR3 is 17 amino acids. Germline V gene data show CDR1 as MGHRA and CDR2 as YSYEKL. With V trimmed by 1 base and J by 1 base, 9 bases remained unmatched. This CDR3 reads CASSQGTGTGYSYEQYF. In DNA, the CDR3 is TGCGCCAGCAGCCAAGGAACCGGGACAGGCTATTCCTACGAGCAGTACTTC.

The chain carries TRBV10-2 and TRBJ2-5; D is uncertain. This CDR3 is built from 12 residues. With 8 bases removed from V and 4 bases from J, the gap between germline ends came to 11 bases. The germline V gene has CDR1 WSHSY and CDR2 SAAADI. This chain's CDR3 is CASGIGRETQYF. The CDR3 bases are TGCGCCAGCGGGATTGGCAGAGAGACCCAGTACTTC.

V is TRBV7-8 and J is TRBJ1-6; D gene uncertain. The CDR3 has 18 amino acids. V lost 0 bases and J lost 2, with 14 bases in between. Per germline, CDR1 SGHVS and CDR2 FQNEAQ. The CDR3 bases are TGTGCCAGCAGCTTAGCGCTAATTAGGGAACCCTATAATTCACCCCTCCACTTT. Translated: CASSLALIREPYNSPLHF.

The chain has TRBV2 and TRBJ2-1, with 10 bases fitting TRBD2. This CDR3 spans 19 amino acids. Germline-derived CDR1 and CDR2 are SNHLY and FYNNEI. After removal of 0 bases from V and 0 bases from J, the junction contained 8 bases not matched to a gene. The CDR3 bases are TGTGCCAGCAGTGAAGCTGGTCTAGCGGGGGCGAGCTCCTACAATGAGCAGTTCTTC. Amino acid sequence: CASSEAGLAGASSYNEQFF.

The chain recombines TRBV30 with TRBJ1-1; D unclear. Germline V gene lookup returns CDR1 GTSNPN and CDR2 SVGIG (reference sequence). Trimming took off 4 bases at V and 4 bases at J, with 16 bases between the two ends. The CDR3 has 14 amino acids. CDR3 amino acids: CAWIGGRAVTEAFF. CDR3 nucleotide sequence: TGTGCCTGGATCGGAGGAAGGGCGGTCACTGAAGCTTTCTTT.

The chain combines TRBV7-9 with TRBJ2-5; D uncertain. V dropped 3 bases and J dropped 5 bases, with 7 bases sitting between them. Germline assignment: CDR1 SEHNR and CDR2 FQNEAQ (reference sequence). The CDR3 runs to 12 residues. The CDR3 is CASSLLIETQYF. The CDR3 DNA follows: TGTGCCAGCAGCTTGCTCATCGAGACCCAGTACTTC.

The V call is TRBV6-1, the J call TRBJ1-6, with TRBD1 matching over 10 bases. The CDR3 totals 15 residues. V gave up 6 bases and J gave up 9 bases; unmatched junction bases: 8. Germline V gives CDR1 MNHNS, CDR2 SASEGT. The CDR3 spells CASSRDRGTASPLHF. The CDR3, as DNA: TGTGCCAGCAGCCGGGACAGGGGTACTGCTTCACCCCTCCACTTT.

The chain uses TRBV27 and TRBJ2-1; no definite D call. CDR3 length equals 15 residues. Deletions cut 0 bases from V and 3 bases from J, with 9 bases between. In germline, CDR1 is MNHEY, CDR2 SMNVEV (reference sequence). The chain's CDR3 is CASSLSPQIYNEQFF. The CDR3 DNA follows: TGTGCCAGCAGTTTATCCCCTCAGATCTACAATGAGCAGTTCTTC.

The V and J genes are TRBV10-3 and TRBJ2-3; the match to TRBD2 covers 10 bases. CDR1 is ENHRY, CDR2 SYGVKD, per germline. The junction had 7 bases not matched to a gene; V was cut back by 2 bases and J by 2 bases. The CDR3 consists of 17 residues. CDR3 sequence reads: CAISEPLAGDFTDTQYF. Here the CDR3 DNA reads TGTGCCATCAGTGAGCCCCTAGCGGGGGATTTCACAGATACGCAGTATTTT.

The rearrangement links TRBV5-5 to TRBJ1-1; D gene ambiguous. In germline, CDR1 is SGHKS, CDR2 YYEKEE (reference sequence). The CDR3 has 14 residues. Trimming removed 0 bases at V and 2 bases at J, with 8 bases between. In DNA, the CDR3 is TGTGCCAGCAGCTTGGTCAGCGGAAACACTGAAGCTTTCTTT. Amino acid sequence: CASSLVSGNTEAFF.

The sample holds a few counts of this clone. The rearrangement joins TRBV19 to TRBJ2-1, with D unresolved. The V gene's germline CDR1 is LNHDA and CDR2 SQIVND (reference sequence). Trimming pared 6 bases from V and 0 bases from J, leaving 15 bases between. This CDR3 spans 16 amino acids. The CDR3, as DNA: TGTGCCAGTAGAGTCTCTGAGGCCAACTCCTACAATGAGCAGTTCTTC. Residues: CASRVSEANSYNEQFF.

V and J are TRBV27 and TRBJ2-7, with 9 bases that match TRBD2. Germline CDR1 and CDR2: MNHEY and SMNVEV (reference sequence). This CDR3 region has 14 residues. V lost 4 bases, J lost 6 bases, and 7 bases stayed unmatched. The DNA for the CDR3 is TGTGCCAGCAGTTCGACCGGGACTAGCACCGAGCAGTACTTC. It specifies CASSSTGTSTEQYF.

This clone was observed a single time. The CDR3 nucleotides read TGTGCCAGCAGTTTGGGTAGGAGTTACACTGAAGCTTTCTTT. Protein product: CASSLGRSYTEAFF. The chain couples TRBV27 to TRBJ1-1; D call uncertain. V lost 3 bases to trimming and J lost 3 bases, with 11 bases between them. The germline gives CDR1 MNHEY, CDR2 SMNVEV (reference sequence). The CDR3 has 14 residues.

This chain uses TRBV27 with TRBJ1-2; 8 nucleotides match TRBD1. CDR3 length: 15 residues. V lost 3 bases to trimming and J lost 8 bases; unmatched junction nucleotides: 11. Germline CDR1 and CDR2: MNHEY and SMNVEV (reference sequence). In DNA, the CDR3 is TGTGCCAGCAGTTTCTTACAGGGGGGGAGTGGAGGCTACACCTTC. Translation: CASSFLQGGSGGYTF.